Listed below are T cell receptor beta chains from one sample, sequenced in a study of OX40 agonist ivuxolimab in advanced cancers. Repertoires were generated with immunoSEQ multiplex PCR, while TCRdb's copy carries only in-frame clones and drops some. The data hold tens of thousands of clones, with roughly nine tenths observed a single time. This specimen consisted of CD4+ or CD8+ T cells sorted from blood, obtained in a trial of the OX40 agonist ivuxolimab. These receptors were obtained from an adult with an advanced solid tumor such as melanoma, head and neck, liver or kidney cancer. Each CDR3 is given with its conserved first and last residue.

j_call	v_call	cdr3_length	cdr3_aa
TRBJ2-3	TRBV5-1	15	CASSLRDRATDTQYF
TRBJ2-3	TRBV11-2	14	CASSLGGYTDTQYF
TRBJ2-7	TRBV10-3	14	CAISQGPPIYEQYF
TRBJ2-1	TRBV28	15	CASSLPGTGGDEQFF
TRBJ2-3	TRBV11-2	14	CASSLEWTGHTQYF
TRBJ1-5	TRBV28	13	CASSLAGWQPQHF
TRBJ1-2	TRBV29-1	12	CSVRVTLYGYTF
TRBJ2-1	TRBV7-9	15	CASSFGEAWANEQFF
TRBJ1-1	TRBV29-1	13	CSVVEYMNTEAFF
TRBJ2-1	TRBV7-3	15	CASSLWGSAYNEQFF
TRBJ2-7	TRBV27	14	CASRSDRESYEQYF
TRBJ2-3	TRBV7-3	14	CASSLKFDTDTQYF
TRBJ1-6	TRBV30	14	CAWGSGTQGSPLHF
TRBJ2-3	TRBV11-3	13	CASSWTSTDTQYF
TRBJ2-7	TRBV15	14	CATSRVAKVYEQYF
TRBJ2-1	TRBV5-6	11	CASSAYNEQFF
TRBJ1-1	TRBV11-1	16	CASSRREGPANTEAFF
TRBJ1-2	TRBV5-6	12	CASTVERVGYTF
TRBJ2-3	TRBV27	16	CASSPRRRLATDTQYF
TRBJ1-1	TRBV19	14	CASSMIGFNTEAFF
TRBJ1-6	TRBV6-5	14	CASSTPDRYSPLHF
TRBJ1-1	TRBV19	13	CASRWTGRAEAFF
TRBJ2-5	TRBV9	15	CASSVSGSPRETQYF
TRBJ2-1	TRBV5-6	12	CASSAGNNEQFF
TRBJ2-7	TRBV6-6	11	CASKQNYEQYF
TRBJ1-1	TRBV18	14	CASSPTEQDTEAFF
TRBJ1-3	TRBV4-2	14	CASSLGDSGNTIYF
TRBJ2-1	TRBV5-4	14	CASSLVGNNREQFF
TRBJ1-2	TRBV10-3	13	CAISPRDTYGYTF
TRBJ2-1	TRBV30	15	CAWSRSSGRYNEQFF
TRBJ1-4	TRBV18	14	CASSPDRANEKLFF
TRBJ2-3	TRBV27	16	CASGRDRGYSTDTQYF
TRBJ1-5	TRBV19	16	CASSPRALASNQPQHF
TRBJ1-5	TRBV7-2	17	CASSLASGQGSNQPQHF
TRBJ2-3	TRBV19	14	CATGAGPSTDTQYF
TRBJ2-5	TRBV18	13	CASSAGNQETQYF
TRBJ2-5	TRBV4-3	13	CASSQGRQETQYF
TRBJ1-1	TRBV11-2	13	CASSLGSATEAFF
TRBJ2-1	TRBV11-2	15	CASSLGLAQNNEQFF
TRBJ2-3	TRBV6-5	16	CASSYSGTGVADTQYF
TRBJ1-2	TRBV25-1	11	CASRGQGAITF
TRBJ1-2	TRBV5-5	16	CASSLALTGANYGYTF
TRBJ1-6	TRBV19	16	CASSITGQGWNSPLHF
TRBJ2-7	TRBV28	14	CASSLVGSFYEQYF
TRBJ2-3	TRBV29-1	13	CSVGQGGTDTQYF
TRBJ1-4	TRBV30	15	CAWTTGGTVAEKLFF
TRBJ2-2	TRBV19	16	CASRTGAGAHTGELFF
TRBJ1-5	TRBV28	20	CASSLASGQGVFSSNQPQHF
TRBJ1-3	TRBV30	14	CAWSRADSGNTIYF
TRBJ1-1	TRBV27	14	CASSWDRGNTEAFF
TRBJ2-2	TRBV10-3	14	CAISGDPSTGELFF
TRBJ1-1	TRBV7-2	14	CASSLARGGTEAFF
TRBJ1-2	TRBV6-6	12	CASSQGDYGYTF
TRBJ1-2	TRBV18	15	CASSPPQGLEYGYTF
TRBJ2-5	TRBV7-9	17	CASSPPGRTGKGETQYF